This is a list of T cell receptor beta chains from one sample in a study of shared clonotypes between healthy human individuals. Sequencing used immunoSEQ multiplex PCR; TCRdb keeps in-frame clones, though not all of them. In the table there are under 600,000 clones, approximately 95% of which are singletons. The sample taken for sequencing was naive CD4+ T cells sorted from blood. Receptor source: a woman aged 25 to 39 in good health. CDR3s include the opening cysteine and the closing phenylalanine or tryptophan. Fields, in order: CDR3 protein, CDR3 DNA, D gene, clone size, J gene, V gene. A D gene is named only where the DNA matches it firmly. The size of a clone is reported for some rows only, either as once, few or many, or as a class for expanded clones.

CASSFERINQPQHF TGTGCCAGCAGTTTTGAGCGGATTAATCAGCCCCAGCATTTT . . TRBJ1-5 TRBV28
CASTPGQNPYEQYF TGTGCCAGCACCCCGGGACAGAACCCCTACGAGCAGTACTTC TRBD1 . TRBJ2-7 TRBV7-9
CASSLDQVPSTDTQYF TGTGCCAGCAGCTTGGATCAGGTACCTAGCACAGATACGCAGTATTTT . . TRBJ2-3 TRBV5-4
CASSWGQASYEQYF TGTGCCAGCAGCTGGGGACAGGCCTCCTACGAGCAGTACTTC TRBD1 . TRBJ2-7 TRBV7-6
CASSWKDSTDTQYF TGCGCCAGCAGCTGGAAAGACAGCACAGATACGCAGTATTTT . . TRBJ2-3 TRBV5-1
CASSDRGTLTNTEAFF TGTGCCAGCAGTGACAGGGGGACACTGACCAACACTGAAGCTTTCTTT TRBD1 . TRBJ1-1 TRBV27
CASSLTGSNTGELFF TGTGCCAGCAGTTTAACCGGGTCAAACACCGGGGAGCTGTTTTTT . . TRBJ2-2 TRBV28
CASGVRQISTDTQYF TGTGCCAGCGGTGTCCGACAGATTAGCACAGATACGCAGTATTTT . . TRBJ2-3 TRBV28
CASSCGASGALKNIQYF TGTGCCAGCAGCTGTGGTGCGTCCGGGGCGCTCAAAAACATTCAGTACTTC . . TRBJ2-4 TRBV5-6
CAISEGTGNTIYF TGTGCCATCAGTGAGGGGACTGGAAACACCATATATTTT . . TRBJ1-3 TRBV10-3
CASRRAGNYGYTF TGTGCCAGCAGACGTGCCGGGAACTATGGCTACACCTTC . once TRBJ1-2 TRBV5-4
CASSRSGGGGYEQYF TGTGCCAGCAGTCGATCAGGGGGTGGGGGTTACGAGCAGTACTTC TRBD1 . TRBJ2-7 TRBV28
CASSPGPSNEQYF TGTGCCAGCAGCCCGGGACCGTCCAACGAGCAGTACTTC . . TRBJ2-7 TRBV7-2
CASSTGLAGYEQYF TGTGCCAGTAGTACCGGACTAGCGGGATACGAGCAGTACTTC TRBD2 . TRBJ2-7 TRBV19
CASSEGLGAGEKLFF TGTGCCAGCAGTGAGGGTTTGGGGGCCGGGGAAAAACTGTTTTTT . . TRBJ1-4 TRBV2
CASSLEQGRPEAFF TGCGCCAGCAGCTTGGAACAGGGTCGTCCTGAAGCTTTCTTT . . TRBJ1-1 TRBV5-1
CASSLYRAPYEQYF TGTGCCAGCAGTTTATACAGGGCGCCCTACGAGCAGTACTTC . . TRBJ2-7 TRBV28
CASSTQSSGNTIYF TGTGCCAGCAGCACACAGAGCTCTGGAAACACCATATATTTT . . TRBJ1-3 TRBV5-8
CASSPPPQNGYTF TGTGCCAGCAGCCCCCCCCCACAGAATGGCTACACCTTC . . TRBJ1-2 TRBV28
CSAKRDSTGELFF TGCAGCGCCAAAAGGGACTCCACCGGGGAGCTGTTTTTT . . TRBJ2-2 TRBV29-1
CSVEGNSAGEKLFF TGCAGCGTTGAAGGCAACAGTGCCGGTGAAAAACTGTTTTTT . . TRBJ1-4 TRBV29-1
CASSPSLAGVGNTGELFF TGTGCCAGCTCACCATCGCTAGCGGGAGTTGGGAACACCGGGGAGCTGTTTTTT TRBD2 . TRBJ2-2 TRBV18
CASSRTLAGVINEQFF TGTGCCAGCAGCCGAACACTAGCGGGAGTTATCAATGAGCAGTTCTTC TRBD2 . TRBJ2-1 TRBV5-6
CASRAVGSEAFF TGTGCCAGCAGGGCGGTAGGGTCCGAAGCTTTCTTT . . TRBJ1-1 TRBV7-9